Following are 27 T cell receptor beta chains from one sample sequenced in a study of cytomegalovirus exposure and HLA in healthy donors. The PCR was carried out with 60 Vbeta primers and 13 Jbeta primers. Generated by immunoSEQ multiplex PCR, the TCRdb table keeps only in-frame clones and is missing some. The table has roughly 110,000 clones, approximately 67% seen once. Sequenced material: PBMCs. The receptors originated from a man between 18 and 35 years old in good health and CMV-seropositive.

The chain carries TRBV5-1 and TRBJ1-6; 8 bases are a match to TRBD1. This CDR3 has 15 residues. Germline CDR1 reads SGHRS; CDR2 reads YFSETQ. The V segment lost 2 bases and the J segment 9 bases; nucleotides outside the gene matches: 7. The CDR3 DNA sequence: TGCGCCAGCAGCTTAAGTCCCGGGACAGGTTCACCCCTCCACTTT. Its protein is CASSLSPGTGSPLHF.

The chain uses TRBV11-3 and TRBJ2-7; D is unclear. Germline loops: CDR1 SGHNT, CDR2 YENEEA. Trimming took off 6 bases at V and 5 bases at J, with 14 bases between the two ends. The CDR3 spans 13 residues. The CDR3 DNA reads as TGTGCCAGCAGTCTTCCAGGATTTGACGAGCAGTACTTC. The encoded protein is CASSLPGFDEQYF.

The chain uses TRBV7-9 and TRBJ2-7, with D perhaps TRBD2 (5 bases). Germline lookup yields CDR1 SEHNR and CDR2 FQNEAQ (reference sequence). V was trimmed by 5 bases and J by 0 bases, leaving 20 bases between them. This CDR3 has 17 residues. Here the CDR3 DNA reads TGTGCCAGCAGCCACAGCCTCCTGGACTGGGTCTCCTACGAGCAGTACGTC. Its protein product is CASSHSLLDWVSYEQYV.

This chain connects TRBV6-5 to TRBJ2-5; TRBD1 matches at 10 bases. This CDR3 is 15 amino acids long. The germline CDR1 and CDR2 sequences are MNHEY and SVGAGI. The V segment lost 4 bases and the J segment 1 base; nucleotides outside the gene matches: 3. CDR3 amino acids: CASSWDRGFQETQYF. The CDR3 nucleotides are TGTGCCAGCAGTTGGGACAGGGGATTCCAAGAGACCCAGTACTTC.

The chain is built from TRBV6-5 and TRBJ2-5; 7 bases map to TRBD1. This CDR3 contains 15 residues. With V trimmed by 2 bases and J by 4 bases, 7 bases remained unmatched. The germline V gene encodes CDR1 MNHEY and CDR2 SVGAGI. In nucleotides, the CDR3 is TGTGCCAGCAGTTACGTCAGGGGGAAGGGAGAGACCCAGTACTTC. Protein product: CASSYVRGKGETQYF.

The chain carries TRBV2 and TRBJ2-3; maybe TRBD2 (7 bases). The CDR3 length is 14 residues. Germline V CDR1 and CDR2: SNHLY, FYNNEI. Trimming took off 4 bases at V and 4 bases at J, with 12 bases between the two ends. CDR3 DNA sequence: TGTGCCAGCAGTGCTAGGGGGGGCGCAGATACGCAGTATTTT. The encoded protein is CASSARGGADTQYF.

The rearrangement joins TRBV11-1 to TRBJ1-5, with D possibly being TRBD1 (6 bases). Trimming removed 5 bases at V and 7 bases at J, with 12 bases between. Germline V gene data show CDR1 as SGHAT and CDR2 as FQDESV (reference sequence). This CDR3 has 13 amino acids. CDR3 residues: CASSEGGSQPQHF. The CDR3 nucleotides read TGTGCCAGCAGCGAGGGGGGGAGCCAGCCCCAGCATTTT.

The chain carries TRBV5-6 and TRBJ2-7; D is undetermined. V gave up 4 bases and J gave up 7 bases, with 15 bases separating them. CDR1 and CDR2 (germline): SGHDT, YYEEEE. The CDR3 is made up of 13 amino acids. Here the CDR3 reads CASSKDPYVEQYV. The CDR3 DNA follows: TGTGCCAGCAGCAAGGATCCTTACGTGGAGCAGTACGTC.

The chain recombines TRBV27 with TRBJ1-4, with unresolved D. The CDR3 spans 15 residues. The V gene's germline CDR1 is MNHEY and CDR2 SMNVEV (reference sequence). The V end was cut by 2 bases, the J end by 7 bases, with 14 bases between. CDR3 DNA: TGTGCCAGCAGTTTAGGCCTAGGCCTAGGTGAAAAACTGTTTTTT. It specifies CASSLGLGLGEKLFF.

The chain links TRBV4-2 to TRBJ2-3; D may be TRBD1 (7 bases). Between the trimmed V and J ends, which lost 0 bases and 5 bases, there was a span of 18 bases. The CDR3 sequence is 17 residues long. Looked up from germline, CDR1 is LGHNA and CDR2 is YNFKEQ. CDR3: CASSQDFGGGRGDTQYF. The CDR3 nucleotides read TGTGCCAGCAGCCAAGATTTCGGAGGGGGCCGGGGAGATACGCAGTATTTT.

V usage is TRBV4-1 and J usage is TRBJ1-2, with D hard to call. Per the germline V gene, CDR1 is MGHRA and CDR2 is YSYEKL. The ends were cut back, 2 bases at V and 4 bases at J, with 14 bases in the middle. This CDR3 is built from 15 residues. DNA for the CDR3: TGCGCCAGCAGCCAACCTAGCCAGAAGTCCTATGGCTACACCTTC. Amino acid sequence: CASSQPSQKSYGYTF.

This clone was seen only a few times. This chain connects TRBV9 to TRBJ1-6; perhaps TRBD1 as D (6 bases). This CDR3 has 16 amino acids. Trimming shortened V by 3 bases and J by 3 bases, and 13 bases separated the two germline ends. Germline CDR1 and CDR2: SGDLS and YYNGEE. CDR3 nucleotide sequence: TGTGCCAGCAGCGGGCGGGGGGGACACTATAATTCACCCCTCCACTTT. Amino acids: CASSGRGGHYNSPLHF.

CDR3 in DNA: TGTGCCAGCAGCCCGTGGGACAGGGGACAAGAGACCCAGTACTTC. Protein: CASSPWDRGQETQYF. The genes are TRBV11-3 and TRBJ2-5, with TRBD1 identical over 10 bases. Germline values: CDR1 SGHNT, CDR2 YENEEA. The CDR3 has 15 residues. With V trimmed by 5 bases and J by 2 bases, 5 bases remained unmatched.

The sample holds a few counts of this clone. This chain links TRBV6-1 with TRBJ1-1, with D possibly TRBD1 on 6 matching bases. The CDR3 totals 13 residues. The germline V gene has CDR1 MNHNS and CDR2 SASEGT. V lost 6 bases to trimming and J lost 10 bases, with 18 bases between them. The CDR3 nucleotides read TGTGCCAGCAGAGAAACACAGGGAATCACAGCTTTCTTT. Translated, it gives CASRETQGITAFF.

V gene TRBV7-2 combines with J gene TRBJ2-7, with 10 bases identical to TRBD2. CDR1 SGHTA and CDR2 FQGNSA come from the germline V gene. J gave up 9 bases and V 3 bases, and 11 bases lay outside the gene matches. The length of the CDR3 is 15 residues. CDR3 DNA sequence: TGTGCCAGCAGCTTCCTTCCCCAGCGGGGGGGCCCGCAGTACGTC. It is translated as CASSFLPQRGGPQYV.

The chain carries TRBV19 and TRBJ1-5; TRBD1 aligns across 10 bases. Per germline, CDR1 LNHDA and CDR2 SQIVND (reference sequence). V lost 4 bases, J lost 3 bases, and 3 bases stayed unmatched. CDR3 length: 15 amino acids. As DNA, the CDR3 is TGTGCCAGTAGTAGACAGGGGGCGAACAATCAGCCCCAGCATTTT. Translated: CASSRQGANNQPQHF.

Only a few counts were recorded for this clone. The CDR3 nucleotides are TGTGCCAGCAGCTTAGCGACAGGGGGCAAAATTGAGCAGTTCTTC. It encodes CASSLATGGKIEQFF. V usage is TRBV7-6 and J usage is TRBJ2-1; 10 nucleotides line up with TRBD1. The CDR3 loop spans 15 amino acids. Unmatched junction bases numbered 5, after V lost 0 bases and J lost 9 bases. In germline, CDR1 is SGHVS, CDR2 FNYEAQ. The full variable domain, in which reference TRBV7-6 and TRBJ2-1 provide the parts outside the CDR3, is GAGVSQSPRYKVTKRGQDVALRCDPISGHVSLYWYRQALGQGPEFLTYFNYEAQQDKSGLPNDRFSAERPEGSISTLTIQRTEQRDSAMYRCASSLATGGKIEQFFGPGTRLTVL.

The chain carries TRBV4-1 and TRBJ1-4, with a tentative D call TRBD1 (5 bases). V was trimmed by 0 bases and J by 8 bases, leaving 13 bases between them. The CDR3 runs 15 residues. The germline V gene encodes CDR1 MGHRA and CDR2 YSYEKL. CDR3 sequence: CASSQDDRDVEKLFF. CDR3 DNA: TGCGCCAGCAGCCAAGATGACAGAGACGTCGAAAAACTGTTTTTT.

The rearrangement uses TRBV4-1 and TRBJ2-7, with TRBD1 matching over 10 bases. The CDR3 contains 21 residues. Germline loops: CDR1 MGHRA, CDR2 YSYEKL. The V segment lost 0 bases and the J segment 3 bases; nucleotides outside the gene matches: 20. In DNA form, the CDR3 reads TGCGCCAGCAGCCAAGATCGATATCCCGACAGGGGGCGACGCCAGATCTACGAGCAGTACTTC. It encodes CASSQDRYPDRGRRQIYEQYF.

About this clone: Other DNA sequences within the sample encode an identical CDR3. The CDR3 here is CASSDRGSNQPQHF. CDR3 DNA sequence: TGTGCCAGCAGTGACAGGGGTAGCAATCAGCCCCAGCATTTT. The chain is built from TRBV6-6 and TRBJ1-5, with 8 bases matching TRBD1. CDR1 MNHNY and CDR2 SVGAGI come from the germline V gene (reference sequence). The ends lost 5 bases at V and 0 bases at J; junction bases unmatched: 0. The CDR3 has 14 amino acids.

This chain links TRBV19 with TRBJ2-7; D perhaps matches TRBD1 (5 bases). Germline lookup yields CDR1 LNHDA and CDR2 SQIVND (reference sequence). The CDR3 sequence is 14 residues long. The V and J ends lost 6 bases and 0 bases respectively, with 12 bases between them. DNA of the CDR3: TGTGCCAGTAGGGACACTTTAAGCTCCTACGAGCAGTACTTC. This codes for CASRDTLSSYEQYF. The full variable domain, with the rest looked up from reference TRBV19 and TRBJ2-7, is DGGITQSPKYLFRKEGQNVTLSCEQNLNHDAMYWYRQDPGQGLRLIYYSQIVNDFQKGDIAEGYSVSREKKESFPLTVTSAQKNPTAFYLCASRDTLSSYEQYFGPGTRLTVT.

The chain links TRBV19 to TRBJ1-5, with D possibly being TRBD1 (5 bases). This CDR3 contains 13 residues. Germline V gene lookup returns CDR1 LNHDA and CDR2 SQIVND (reference sequence). Trimming took off 3 bases at V and 6 bases at J, with 9 bases between the two ends. The CDR3 nucleotides are TGTGCCAGTAGTATGGGGGGAGCTCAGCCCCAGCATTTT. It yields the protein CASSMGGAQPQHF.

This clone was detected only a few times. The chain uses TRBV27 and TRBJ2-1; TRBD2 aligns across 9 bases. CDR1 is MNHEY and CDR2 is SMNVEV in the germline V gene (reference sequence). The CDR3 loop spans 16 amino acids. V shed 3 bases, J shed 4 bases, and the junction held 7 bases outside the gene matches. This chain's CDR3 is CASSLEASGAYNEQFF. The CDR3 region has the DNA TGTGCCAGCAGTTTGGAGGCTAGCGGGGCGTACAATGAGCAGTTCTTC.

This clone was detected only a few times. J is TRBJ1-1 and V is TRBV11-2; no reliable D call. V gave up 7 bases and J gave up 1 base, with 13 bases separating them. The CDR3 covers 14 residues. Per germline, CDR1 SGHAT and CDR2 FQNNGV. CDR3 residues: CASTPPVSNTEAFF. In DNA, the CDR3 is TGTGCCAGCACCCCCCCAGTTTCGAACACTGAAGCTTTCTTT.

The chain carries TRBV28 and TRBJ2-7; TRBD1 agrees at 9 bases. Germline CDR1 reads MDHEN; CDR2 reads SYDVKM. This CDR3 region has 14 residues. V was clipped by 6 bases and J by 3 bases; unmatched bases: 6. CDR3 amino acids: CASSAPDRGYEQYF. CDR3 in DNA: TGTGCCAGCAGCGCCCCGGACAGGGGCTACGAGCAGTACTTC.

This clone was seen more than once but under ten times. The chain combines TRBV19 with TRBJ1-3; D ambiguous. V was clipped by 7 bases and J by 7 bases, with 8 bases between them. Germline lookup yields CDR1 LNHDA and CDR2 SQIVND (reference sequence). The CDR3 spans 11 residues. The CDR3 bases are TGTGCCAGTACTTCACGGAACACCATATATTTT. Protein: CASTSRNTIYF.

This clone was detected only once. The chain joins TRBV7-2 to TRBJ2-5; TRBD1 aligns across 8 bases. Germline CDR1 and CDR2: SGHTA and FQGNSA. This CDR3 is built from 13 residues. V shed 5 bases and J 4 bases; nucleotides not matched to a gene: 3. The CDR3 is CASSPTGAETQYF. In nucleotides, the CDR3 is TGTGCCAGCAGCCCGACAGGGGCAGAGACCCAGTACTTC.